Many counts were recorded for the clone carrying this T cell receptor beta chain. What it binds is not known. Amplification from RNA transcripts yielded the TCR beta CDR3 regions. HTBI primers were used in a first-round RT-PCR, which preceded a second-round multiplex PCR. TCRdb re-called the multiplex PCR reads with MiXCR, one entry per CDR3 protein. The sample holds about 340,000 distinct CDR3 sequences, under 20% seen once. This entry comes from a study of Graves' ophthalmopathy and Graves' hyperthyroidism. Study conclusions and caveats: Blood also harbored most expanded thyroid clonotypes above 0.001 frequency.

Exclusion covered patients with other autoimmune diseases or uncontrolled infections (as well as pregnancy or lactation). Germline V gene lookup returns CDR1 MNHEY and CDR2 SVGAGI. The V and J ends lost 4 bases and 5 bases respectively, with 10 bases between them. This CDR3 comprises 13 residues. This receptor was taken from an adult man with Graves' ophthalmopathy. The V and J genes are TRBV6-5 and TRBJ2-3; D remains unclear. Sequenced: peripheral blood. The CDR3 is CASSWGRGDTQYF. The CDR3 nucleotides read TGTGCCAGCAGTTGGGGTCGCGGAGATACGCAGTATTTT.